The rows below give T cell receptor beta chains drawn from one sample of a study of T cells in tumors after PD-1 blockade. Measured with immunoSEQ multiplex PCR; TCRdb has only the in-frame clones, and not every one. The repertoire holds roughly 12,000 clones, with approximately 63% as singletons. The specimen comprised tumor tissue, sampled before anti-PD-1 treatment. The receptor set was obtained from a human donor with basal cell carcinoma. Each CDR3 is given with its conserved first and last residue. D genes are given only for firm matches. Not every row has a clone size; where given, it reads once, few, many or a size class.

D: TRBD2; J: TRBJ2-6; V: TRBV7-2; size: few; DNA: TGTGCCAGCAGCTACGGACTAGCGGGGGGGGCAGGGGCCAACGTCCTGACTTTC; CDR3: CASSYGLAGGAGANVLTF
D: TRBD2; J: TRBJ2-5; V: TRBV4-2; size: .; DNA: TGTGCCAGCAGCCAAGAACGGCGGGCTAGCGGAATAGAGACCCAGTACTTC; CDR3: CASSQERRASGIETQYF
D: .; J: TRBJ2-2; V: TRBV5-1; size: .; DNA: TGCGCCAGCAGCTTAGGGGGGACCGGGGAGCTGTTTTTT; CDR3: CASSLGGTGELFF
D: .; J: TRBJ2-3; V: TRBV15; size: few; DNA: TGTGCCACCAGCAGAGATGGGGGAAGCACAGATACGCAGTATTTT; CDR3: CATSRDGGSTDTQYF
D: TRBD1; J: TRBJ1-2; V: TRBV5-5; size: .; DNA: TGTGCCAGCAGCTCGATAGGGACAGGGGGAAGGGGCTACACCTTC; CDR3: CASSSIGTGGRGYTF
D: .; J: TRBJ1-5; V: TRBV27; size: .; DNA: TGTGCCAGCAGTTTATCGCCCGGCTACAGGATTAGCAATCAGCCCCAGCATTTT; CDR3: CASSLSPGYRISNQPQHF
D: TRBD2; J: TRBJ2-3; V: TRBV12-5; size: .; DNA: TGTGCTAGTGGTGGGGCGGGAGGAACAGATACGCAGTATTTT; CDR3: CASGGAGGTDTQYF
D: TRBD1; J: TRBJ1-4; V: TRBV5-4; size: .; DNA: TGTGCCAGCAGCTTGGGGGGACAGGGAGGAGAAAAACTGTTTTTT; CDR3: CASSLGGQGGEKLFF
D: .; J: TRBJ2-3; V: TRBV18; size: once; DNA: TGTGCCAGCTCACCCGGCGGTCCCGGATCGGATACGCAGTATTTT; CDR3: CASSPGGPGSDTQYF
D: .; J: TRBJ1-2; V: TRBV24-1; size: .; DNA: TGTGCCACCAGTGATTTGGACAGTAAGGGCTACACCTTC; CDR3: CATSDLDSKGYTF
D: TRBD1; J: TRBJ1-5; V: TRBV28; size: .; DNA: TGTGCCAGCAGCCTCGGACCAGGGGGACCCCAGCATTTT; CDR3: CASSLGPGGPQHF
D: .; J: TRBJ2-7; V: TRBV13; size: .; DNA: TGTGCCAGCAGCATCCTCGACTACGAGCAGTACTTC; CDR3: CASSILDYEQYF
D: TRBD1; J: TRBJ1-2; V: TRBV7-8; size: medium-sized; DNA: TGTGCCAGCAGCCGTTACGACAGGGGAAGTAAAGATGGCTACACCTTC; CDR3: CASSRYDRGSKDGYTF
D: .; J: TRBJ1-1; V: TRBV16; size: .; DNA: TGTGCCAGCAGCCGCCAGGGAGGGAACACTGAAGCTTTCTTT; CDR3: CASSRQGGNTEAFF
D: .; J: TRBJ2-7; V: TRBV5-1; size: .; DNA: TGCGCCAGCAGCTTGGCGGACGGGGTCTCCTACGAGCAGTACTTC; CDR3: CASSLADGVSYEQYF
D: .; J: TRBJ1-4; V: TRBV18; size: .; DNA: TGTGCCAGCTCACCCGAAAGGTCAGAGAATGAAAAACTGTTTTTT; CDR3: CASSPERSENEKLFF
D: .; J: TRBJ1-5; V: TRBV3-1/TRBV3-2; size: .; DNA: TGTGCCAGCAGCCGGAGGCTTCCCATTTGGCATCATCAGCCCCAGCATTTT; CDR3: CASSRRLPIWHHQPQHF
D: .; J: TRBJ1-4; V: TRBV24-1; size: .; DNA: TGTGCCACCAGTGCCACGACAGGACCGGGCGAAAAACTGTTTTTT; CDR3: CATSATTGPGEKLFF
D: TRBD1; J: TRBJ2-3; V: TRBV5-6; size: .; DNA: TGTGCCAGCAGCTCGGGGACAGCCAATACGCAGTATTTT; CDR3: CASSSGTANTQYF
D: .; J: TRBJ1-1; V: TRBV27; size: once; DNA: TGTGCCAGCAGTTCCACTCAGGGACCGATGAACACTGAAGCTTTCTTT; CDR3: CASSSTQGPMNTEAFF
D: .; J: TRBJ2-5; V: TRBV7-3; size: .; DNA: TGTGCCAGCAGCCCTAGAGGGCCAGAGACCCAGTACTTC; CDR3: CASSPRGPETQYF
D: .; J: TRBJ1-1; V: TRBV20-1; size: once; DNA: TGCAGTGCTAGTCGTGTTGGGGTAAGGGGGGGCACTGAAGCTTTCTTT; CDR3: CSASRVGVRGGTEAFF
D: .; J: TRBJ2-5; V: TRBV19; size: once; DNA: TGTGCCAGTAGTATAACGGGTGCGGCGACCCAGTACTTC; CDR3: CASSITGAATQYF
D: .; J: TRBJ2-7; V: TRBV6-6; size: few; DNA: TGTGCCAGCAGCCGCGGACAGCCGATCTCCTACGAGCAGTACTTC; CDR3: CASSRGQPISYEQYF
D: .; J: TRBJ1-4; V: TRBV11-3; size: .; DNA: TGTGCCAGCAGCTTAGTTCAGGGAGGAAATGAAAAACTGTTTTTT; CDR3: CASSLVQGGNEKLFF
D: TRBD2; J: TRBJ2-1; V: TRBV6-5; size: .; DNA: TGTGCCAGCAGGTCCCTTAGCGGGGCGTACAATGAGCAGTTCTTC; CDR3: CASRSLSGAYNEQFF
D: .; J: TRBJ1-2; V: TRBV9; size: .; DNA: TGTGCCAGCAGCGTAGGAGATAACTATGGCTACACCTTC; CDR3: CASSVGDNYGYTF
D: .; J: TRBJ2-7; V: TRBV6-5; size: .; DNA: TGTGCCAGCAGCCAGGCGCAAATTTACGAGCAGTACTTC; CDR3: CASSQAQIYEQYF
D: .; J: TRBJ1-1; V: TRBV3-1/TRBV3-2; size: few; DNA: TGTGCCAGCAGCCGATCAGAGGCTTTCTTT; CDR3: CASSRSEAFF
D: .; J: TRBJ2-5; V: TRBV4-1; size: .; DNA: TGCGCCAGCAGCCAAGATGGGACCCTTCGCGGGGAGACCCAGTACTTC; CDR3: CASSQDGTLRGETQYF
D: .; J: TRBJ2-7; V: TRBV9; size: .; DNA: TGTGCCAGCAGCGTAGGATTCGGAACCTACGAGCAGTACTTC; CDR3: CASSVGFGTYEQYF
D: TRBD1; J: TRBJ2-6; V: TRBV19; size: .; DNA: TGTGCCAGTACTAACGGCGACAGGGCTGGGGCCAACGTCCTGACTTTC; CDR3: CASTNGDRAGANVLTF
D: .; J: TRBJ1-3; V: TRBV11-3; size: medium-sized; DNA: TGTGCCAGCAGCTTCGACCCGCAATCGGACACCATATATTTT; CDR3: CASSFDPQSDTIYF
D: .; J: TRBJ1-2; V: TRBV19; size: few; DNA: TGTGCCAGTAGTGCGGGGACGGACTATGGCTACACCTTC; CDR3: CASSAGTDYGYTF
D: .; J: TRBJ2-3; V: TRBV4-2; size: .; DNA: TGTGCCAGCAGCCCACGAGCGGAGACAGATACGCAGTATTTT; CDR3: CASSPRAETDTQYF
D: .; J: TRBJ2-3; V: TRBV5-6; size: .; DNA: TGTGCCAGCAGCTTGTGGGGCCAAACGCAGTGTTTT; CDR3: CASSLWGQTQCF
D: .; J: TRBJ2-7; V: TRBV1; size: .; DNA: TGCACCAGCAGCGGGACAGGATCTCCTCGCGAGCAGTACTTC; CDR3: CTSSGTGSPREQYF
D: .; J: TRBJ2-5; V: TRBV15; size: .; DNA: TGTGCCACCAGCAGAGACGCGGGATTAGAGACCCAGTACTTC; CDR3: CATSRDAGLETQYF
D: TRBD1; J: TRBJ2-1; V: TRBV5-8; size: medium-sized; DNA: TGTGCCAGCAGCTCCTACCTCCCGACAGGGGGCGGGTGGTTCTTC; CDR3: CASSSYLPTGGGWFF
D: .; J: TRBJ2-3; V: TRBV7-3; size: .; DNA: TGTGCCAGCAGCGCGGACGGGTATGATTTGGCAGATACGCAGTATTTT; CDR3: CASSADGYDLADTQYF
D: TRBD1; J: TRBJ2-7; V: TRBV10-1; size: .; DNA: TGCGCCACCAGCCGGGGGACAGGGAGAGGTTGCGAGCAGTACTTC; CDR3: CATSRGTGRGCEQYF
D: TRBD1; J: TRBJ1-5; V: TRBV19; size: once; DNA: TGTGCCAGTAGTTCCGGGACAGGGGGCAATCAGCCCCAGCATTTT; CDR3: CASSSGTGGNQPQHF
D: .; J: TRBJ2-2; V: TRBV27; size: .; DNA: TGTGCCAGCAGTTTACTAGCGAACACCGGGGAGCTGTTTTTT; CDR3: CASSLLANTGELFF
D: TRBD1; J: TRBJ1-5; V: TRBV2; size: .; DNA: TGTGCCTGTCAACAGGGGGATAGCAATCAGCCCCAGCATTTT; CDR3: CACQQGDSNQPQHF
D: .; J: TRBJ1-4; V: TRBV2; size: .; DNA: TGTGCCAGCAGTGAGAATGAAAAACTGTTTTTT; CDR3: CASSENEKLFF
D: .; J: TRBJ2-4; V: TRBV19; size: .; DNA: TGTGCCAGTAGTATAGTTAGCGACGGCATTCAGTACTTC; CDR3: CASSIVSDGIQYF